A selection of T cell receptor beta chains follows, all from one sample in a study of blood T cell repertoires in COVID-19. Libraries were prepared by immunoSEQ multiplex PCR; TCRdb keeps only in-frame clonotypes and omits some of them. Here the sample spans 150,000 to 200,000 clones, around 90% being singletons. The sample was peripheral blood. The receptor set was obtained from a man aged 55-75 years with acute or convalescent COVID-19. Both conserved end residues are part of each CDR3. D genes are given only for firm matches. Clone size, where shown, is once, few, many, or a class for clones that have expanded.

size,J,D,V,CDR3,DNA
.,TRBJ1-2,TRBD1,TRBV6-5,CASSLQGAVYGYTF,TGTGCCAGCAGTCTACAGGGGGCGGTCTATGGCTACACCTTC
.,TRBJ2-2,TRBD1,TRBV4-1,CASSHSKDRASTGELFF,TGCGCCAGCAGCCATTCGAAGGACAGGGCGTCAACCGGGGAGCTGTTTTTT
.,TRBJ2-3,TRBD2,TRBV7-2,CASSSAGGADTQYF,TGTGCCAGCAGCTCGGCTGGGGGGGCAGATACGCAGTATTTT
.,TRBJ2-4,TRBD1,TRBV30,CAWEQGVSAKNIQYF,TGTGCCTGGGAACAGGGGGTATCCGCCAAAAACATTCAGTACTTC
.,TRBJ1-5,TRBD1,TRBV6-5,CASRERDSEGQPQHF,TGTGCCAGCAGGGAGAGGGACAGCGAGGGTCAGCCCCAGCATTTT
.,TRBJ1-2,TRBD1,TRBV5-4,CASSLKGADYGYTF,TGTGCCAGCAGCTTAAAGGGGGCCGACTATGGCTACACCTTC
.,TRBJ1-2,TRBD1,TRBV7-8,CASSTSGTGWNYGYTF,TGTGCCAGCAGCACCTCCGGGACAGGGTGGAATTATGGCTACACCTTC
.,TRBJ1-1,.,TRBV5-5,CASSSGVWNTEAFF,TGTGCCAGCAGTTCAGGGGTTTGGAACACTGAAGCTTTCTTT
.,TRBJ1-2,.,TRBV21-1,CAIPPRGWRGYTF,TGTGCCATCCCCCCTAGGGGTTGGCGAGGCTACACCTTC
.,TRBJ1-2,TRBD1,TRBV5-1,CASSPDRVGGYTF,TGCGCCAGCAGCCCTGACAGGGTAGGAGGCTACACCTTC
once,TRBJ1-2,.,TRBV6-4,CASSARALLRGYTF,TGTGCCAGCAGTGCCAGGGCGCTGCTTCGTGGCTACACCTTC
.,TRBJ1-2,TRBD1,TRBV10-3,CAISDLAQGASHYGYTF,TGTGCCATCAGTGATTTAGCACAGGGGGCAAGCCACTATGGCTACACCTTC
.,TRBJ1-3,.,TRBV18,CASSTGSGLGNTIYF,TGTGCCAGCTCAACAGGCAGCGGGCTTGGAAACACCATATATTTT
.,TRBJ1-1,TRBD1,TRBV5-1,CASSLGTGGGAEAFF,TGCGCCAGCAGCTTGGGAACAGGGGGTGGGGCTGAAGCTTTCTTT
once,TRBJ2-1,TRBD1,TRBV7-2,CASSRGQGWDNEQFF,TGTGCCAGCAGTAGAGGACAGGGGTGGGACAATGAGCAGTTCTTC
.,TRBJ2-1,TRBD2,TRBV12-3/TRBV12-4,CASSGGTTNEQFF,TGTGCCAGCAGTGGGGGGACTACCAATGAGCAGTTCTTC
.,TRBJ2-5,.,TRBV15,CATSRVRGLQETQYF,TGTGCCACCAGCAGAGTACGGGGTCTACAAGAGACCCAGTACTTC
.,TRBJ2-1,TRBD2,TRBV5-1,CASSLVILAGGSYNEQFF,TGCGCCAGCAGCTTGGTAATTCTAGCGGGGGGATCCTACAATGAGCAGTTCTTC
few,TRBJ1-1,TRBD1,TRBV19,CASSAGTGGTEAFF,TGTGCCAGTTCGGCCGGGACAGGGGGGACTGAAGCTTTCTTT
.,TRBJ1-6,TRBD1,TRBV7-9,CASSTGDSSYNSPLHF,TGTGCCAGCAGCACAGGGGATAGCTCCTATAATTCACCCCTCCACTTT
.,TRBJ2-5,.,TRBV5-5,CASSLTEQETQYF,TGTGCCAGCAGCTTGACAGAACAAGAGACCCAGTACTTC
.,TRBJ2-3,TRBD2,TRBV5-4,CASSFREGTDTQYF,TGTGCCAGCAGTTTCCGGGAGGGCACAGATACGCAGTATTTT
.,TRBJ1-2,.,TRBV5-1,CASSLTGRYGYTF,TGCGCCAGCAGCTTGACAGGGCGCTATGGCTACACCTTC
few,TRBJ1-6,.,TRBV27,CASSSRQDFSSYNSPLHF,TGTGCCAGCAGTTCCCGACAGGATTTTAGCTCCTATAATTCACCCCTCCACTTT
.,TRBJ1-6,.,TRBV19,CASSLQSSPLHF,TGTGCCAGTAGTCTACAGAGCTCACCCCTCCACTTT
once,TRBJ1-4,.,TRBV7-9,CASSESAWEANEKLFF,TGTGCCAGCAGCGAATCGGCTTGGGAGGCTAATGAAAAACTGTTTTTT
.,TRBJ2-1,TRBD1,TRBV5-1,CASSLEWDSEQFF,TGCGCCAGCAGCTTGGAGTGGGACAGTGAGCAGTTCTTC
.,TRBJ1-4,TRBD1,TRBV5-4,CASSLALGTGNEKLFF,TGTGCCAGCAGCTTGGCCCTCGGGACAGGAAATGAAAAACTGTTTTTT
once,TRBJ2-5,TRBD2,TRBV6-1,CASSEFSGGKTQYF,TGTGCCAGCAGTGAATTTAGCGGGGGAAAGACCCAGTACTTC
.,TRBJ2-5,TRBD1,TRBV19,CASSITGGRETQYF,TGTGCCAGTAGTATTACAGGGGGGAGGGAGACCCAGTACTTC
.,TRBJ2-3,.,TRBV11-2,CASSSGSDTQYF,TGTGCCAGCAGCTCAGGGTCAGATACGCAGTATTTT
.,TRBJ2-5,.,TRBV5-1,CASSQRQLAETQYF,TGCGCCAGCAGCCAGAGACAGTTGGCGGAGACCCAGTACTTC
.,TRBJ2-7,.,TRBV5-6,CASSSGLTYEQYF,TGTGCCAGCAGCTCGGGACTCACCTACGAGCAGTACTTC